This is a list of T cell receptor beta chains from one sample in a study of shared clonotypes between healthy human individuals. Method: immunoSEQ multiplex PCR; TCRdb's copy keeps in-frame clones and lacks some. Among fewer than 850,000 clones listed, roughly 91% were seen once. The sample consisted of memory CD8+ T cells from PBMCs. Receptor source: a man aged 18 to 30 in good health. Some clones in this sample may be carry-over from other donors' samples. The CDR3 runs from the conserved cysteine through the conserved F or W. The D gene is left open where the match is weak. Size is stated for part of the rows, as once, few or many counts, or as a class when the clone is expanded.

cdr3_length,clone_size,d_call,j_call,v_call,cdr3_nt,cdr3_aa
16,.,.,TRBJ2-7,TRBV5-1,TGCGCCAGCGGGGTAGGCTGGGGAGTGGCTCTCTACGAGCAGTACTTC,CASGVGWGVALYEQYF
16,once,TRBD2,TRBJ2-3,TRBV7-3,TGTGCCAGCAGCCTCAGACTAGCGGGGACCTCAGATACGCAGTATTTT,CASSLRLAGTSDTQYF
15,.,.,TRBJ1-1,TRBV9,TGTGCCAGCAGCCCTACGGGGGAGGACCTCCGCTACGCTTTCTTT,CASSPTGEDLRYAFF
10,.,.,TRBJ1-5,TRBV27,TGTGCCAGCGGCGGGGGGCCCCAGCATTTT,CASGGGPQHF
14,.,.,TRBJ2-3,TRBV12-5,TGTGCTAGTGGCCCTTCTAGCGGCACAGATACGCAGTATTTT,CASGPSSGTDTQYF
14,.,.,TRBJ2-3,TRBV4-3,TGCGCCAGCAGCCAAGATACCCAGGGGGATACGCAGTATTTT,CASSQDTQGDTQYF
16,.,.,TRBJ2-3,TRBV27,TGTGCCAGCAGCCCCCTCCCCCCCGCTCTCACAGATACGCAGTATTTT,CASSPLPPALTDTQYF
14,.,.,TRBJ2-2,TRBV7-2,TGTGCCAGCGCCCTGGGTTTCTACACCGGGGAGCTGTTTTTT,CASALGFYTGELFF
12,.,.,TRBJ2-1,TRBV10-3,TGTGCCATCAGTTCGCGGGATAGTGAGCAGTTCTTC,CAISSRDSEQFF
15,once,.,TRBJ1-2,TRBV6-5,TGTGCCAGCTTCCCTCTGGGCTCCGGTAACTATGGCTACACCTTC,CASFPLGSGNYGYTF
19,.,.,TRBJ2-6,TRBV5-4,TGTGCCAGCAGCTTGGCCCCCCCAAAGGACGTCAACGGGGCCAACGTCCTGACTTTC,CASSLAPPKDVNGANVLTF
13,.,.,TRBJ1-2,TRBV14,TGTGCCAGCAGCCAAGAACTTAACTATGGCTACACCTTC,CASSQELNYGYTF
12,.,.,TRBJ2-1,TRBV28,TGTGCCAGCAGTTCGACTAGCAATGAGCAGTTCTTC,CASSSTSNEQFF
16,.,.,TRBJ2-7,TRBV27,TGTGCCAGCAGTTTAGACTTAGCCGGGAGCTCCTACGAGCAGTACTTC,CASSLDLAGSSYEQYF
15,.,.,TRBJ2-2,TRBV27,TGTGCCAGCAGTCCTCAAGTCGGATCCGCCCGGGAGCTGTTTTTT,CASSPQVGSARELFF
14,.,.,TRBJ2-1,TRBV5-1,TGCGCCAGCAGCTTGGCGGGACTGTACAATGAGCAGTTCTTC,CASSLAGLYNEQFF
15,.,TRBD1,TRBJ1-2,TRBV27,TGTGCCAGCAGTCCGTTATTCCCGGGACAGCATGGCTACACCTTC,CASSPLFPGQHGYTF
13,.,TRBD2,TRBJ2-7,TRBV28,TGTGCCACCACGGGACTAGCGGGAGACGAGCAGTACTTC,CATTGLAGDEQYF
16,.,.,TRBJ1-5,TRBV11-3,TGTGCCAGCAGCCTCAGTCAGGAGGATGGCAATCAGCCCCAGCATTTT,CASSLSQEDGNQPQHF
13,.,.,TRBJ2-7,TRBV19,TGTGCCAGTAGTCCCACCCGGTGGGGGGAGCAGTACTTC,CASSPTRWGEQYF
14,once,.,TRBJ2-7,TRBV13,TGTGCCAGCAGCTCTCTCGGTAGCTCCTACGAGCAGTACTTC,CASSSLGSSYEQYF
13,.,.,TRBJ2-1,TRBV11-3,TGTGCCAGCAGCTTCGAAGTAGCTAATGAGCAGTTCTTC,CASSFEVANEQFF
14,.,.,TRBJ2-1,TRBV10-2,TGCGCCAGCAGTGAGTCTCGTTCCTACAATGAGCAGTTCTTC,CASSESRSYNEQFF
15,once,TRBD1,TRBJ2-7,TRBV9,TGTGCCAGCAGCCCCCCGACAGGGAGTAGGAACGAGCAGTACTTC,CASSPPTGSRNEQYF
14,.,.,TRBJ2-7,TRBV7-9,TGTGCCAGCAGCTTAAATCTTGTTGAACACGAGCAGTACTTC,CASSLNLVEHEQYF
10,few,.,TRBJ1-2,TRBV7-9,TGTGCCAGCAGCGGCGATCGCTACACCTTC,CASSGDRYTF
16,.,.,TRBJ2-5,TRBV5-4,TGTGCCAGCAGTTGGTGGGGTATGGGGAGGAGGAAGACCCAGTACTTC,CASSWWGMGRRKTQYF
14,.,.,TRBJ1-4,TRBV19,TGTGCCAGTAGTATATGGACGACTAATGAAAAACTGTTTTTT,CASSIWTTNEKLFF
16,.,TRBD2,TRBJ2-7,TRBV27,TGTGCCAGCAGTTTGTTACAAAGCGGGAGTCCCTACGAGCAGTACTTC,CASSLLQSGSPYEQYF
14,.,TRBD1,TRBJ2-7,TRBV7-9,TGTGCCAGCAGCTTTTCCGGACAGGGCAACGAGCAGTACTTC,CASSFSGQGNEQYF
13,once,.,TRBJ2-7,TRBV27,TGTGCCAGCAGCCCCCTGGAATCCTACGAGCAGTACTTC,CASSPLESYEQYF
13,.,.,TRBJ1-5,TRBV4-1,TGCGCCAGCAGCCAAGTGTTAAATCAGCCCCAGCATTTT,CASSQVLNQPQHF
12,.,TRBD1,TRBJ2-7,TRBV9,TGTGCCAGCAGCGAGGGGACAGGGCAGCAGTACTTC,CASSEGTGQQYF
17,.,TRBD2,TRBJ2-2,TRBV9,TGTGCCAGCAGCGTTACAACTAGCGGGACGAACACCGGGGAGCTGTTTTTT,CASSVTTSGTNTGELFF
15,.,TRBD1,TRBJ2-2,TRBV7-9,TGTGCCAGCAGCTCCGACAGGGGGGGACGGCGGGAGCTGTTTTTT,CASSSDRGGRRELFF
14,.,.,TRBJ1-2,TRBV29-1,TGCAGCGTTTCCCCGACAGAATCTAACTATGGCTACACCTTC,CSVSPTESNYGYTF
14,.,.,TRBJ2-1,TRBV9,TGTGCCAGCAGCAATGGGTGGGCCTGGACACCTGGGTTCTTC,CASSNGWAWTPGFF
15,.,.,TRBJ2-3,TRBV11-2,TGTGCCAGCAGCCACCCCGCGAGCCTCGGAGATACGCAGTATTTT,CASSHPASLGDTQYF
16,.,TRBD1,TRBJ2-5,TRBV7-9,TGTGCCAGCAGCCTTAGTACCGGGACAGCCAAAGAGACCCAGTACTTC,CASSLSTGTAKETQYF
15,.,.,TRBJ1-5,TRBV28,TGTGCCAGCAGTTTGGTCAGGGAGTTCGATCAGCCCCAGCATTTT,CASSLVREFDQPQHF
17,.,.,TRBJ2-6,TRBV29-1,TGCAGCGTAACGTCCGACAGCTATTCCGCTGGGGCCAACGTCCTGACTTTC,CSVTSDSYSAGANVLTF
18,.,TRBD2,TRBJ2-2,TRBV11-1,TGTGCCAGCAGCTTGAACGGGGGGGAGGGACTACTCTCCGGGGAGCTGTTTTTT,CASSLNGGEGLLSGELFF
15,.,TRBD1,TRBJ1-1,TRBV4-1,TGCGCCAGCAGCCAACCACAGGGGTTGAACACTGAAGCTTTCTTT,CASSQPQGLNTEAFF
15,.,TRBD2,TRBJ2-3,TRBV7-9,TGTGCCAGCAGCTTTAGCGGGTCCATCACAGATACGCAGTATTTT,CASSFSGSITDTQYF
11,.,TRBD2,TRBJ2-1,TRBV7-9,TGTGCCAGCACCCCCCTTGGGGGGGAGTTCTTC,CASTPLGGEFF
16,few,.,TRBJ2-3,TRBV2,TGTGCCAGCAGTGGGGGGGAGCTAGAAGTCACAGATACGCAGTATTTT,CASSGGELEVTDTQYF
12,.,.,TRBJ2-5,TRBV2,TGTGCCACCACAGGCTTTCGGGAGACCCAGTACTTC,CATTGFRETQYF
14,.,.,TRBJ2-7,TRBV7-3,TGTGCCAGCAGCTTAATGGCTGGGAGGTACGAGCAGTACTTC,CASSLMAGRYEQYF
13,.,.,TRBJ2-1,TRBV10-3,TGTGCCATCAACGCACACTCGCGGGATGAGCAGTTCTTC,CAINAHSRDEQFF
16,.,.,TRBJ2-1,TRBV7-9,TGTGCCAGCAGCCTATGGGACCGCCCGACGGTCAATGAGCAGTTCTTC,CASSLWDRPTVNEQFF
15,.,TRBD1,TRBJ2-3,TRBV7-2,TGTGCCAGCAGCTTACTCCGGACAGGGCTCGATACGCAGTATTTT,CASSLLRTGLDTQYF
17,.,TRBD1,TRBJ2-3,TRBV27,TGTGCCAGCAGTCCAACACAGGGGGTGGTTAGCACAGATACGCAGTATTTT,CASSPTQGVVSTDTQYF
15,.,TRBD1,TRBJ2-7,TRBV4-2,TGTGCCAGCAGCCGGGGGACAGGGGGATTCTACGAGCAGTACTTC,CASSRGTGGFYEQYF
14,.,.,TRBJ1-1,TRBV6-5,TGTGCCAGCAGTTACTCGGACGGGCAGACTGAAGCTTTCTTT,CASSYSDGQTEAFF
11,.,.,TRBJ2-7,TRBV27,TGTGCCAGCAGATACTCCTACGAGCAGTACTTC,CASRYSYEQYF
13,.,.,TRBJ2-3,TRBV15,TGTGCCACCAGCCCGATTAAGGGAGATACGCAGTATTTT,CATSPIKGDTQYF
15,.,.,TRBJ1-2,TRBV6-6,TGTGCCAGCAGTCCCCCCCCGCAGGGGAACTATGGCTACACCTTC,CASSPPPQGNYGYTF